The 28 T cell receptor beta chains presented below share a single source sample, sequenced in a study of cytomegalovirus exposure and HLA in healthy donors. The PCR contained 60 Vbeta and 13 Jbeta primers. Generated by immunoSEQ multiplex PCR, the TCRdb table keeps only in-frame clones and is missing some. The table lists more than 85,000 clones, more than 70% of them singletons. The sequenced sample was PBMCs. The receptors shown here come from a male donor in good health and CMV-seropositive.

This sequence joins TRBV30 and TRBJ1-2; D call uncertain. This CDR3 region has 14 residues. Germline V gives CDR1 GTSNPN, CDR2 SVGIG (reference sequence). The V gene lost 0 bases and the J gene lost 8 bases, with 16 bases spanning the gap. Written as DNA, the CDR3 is TGTGCCTGGAGTGTAAAGACAACGAGATTCGGCTACACCTTC. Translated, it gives CAWSVKTTRFGYTF.

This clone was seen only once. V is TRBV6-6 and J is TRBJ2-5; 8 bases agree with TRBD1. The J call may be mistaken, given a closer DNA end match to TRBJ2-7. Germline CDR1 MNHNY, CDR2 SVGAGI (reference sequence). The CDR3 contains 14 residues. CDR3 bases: TGTGCCAGCAGTCCCCCGGGACAGGCTTACGAGCAGTACTTC. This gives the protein CASSPPGQAYEQYF.

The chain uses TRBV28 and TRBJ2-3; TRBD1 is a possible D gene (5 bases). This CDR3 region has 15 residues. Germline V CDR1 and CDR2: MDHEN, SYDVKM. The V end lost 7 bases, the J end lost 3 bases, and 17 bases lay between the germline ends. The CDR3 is CASTLRGGWTDTQYF. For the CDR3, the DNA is TGTGCCAGCACCCTAAGGGGCGGTTGGACAGATACGCAGTATTTT.

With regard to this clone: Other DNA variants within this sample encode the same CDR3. This CDR3 is CASSPRTSGSNEQFF. CDR3 in DNA: TGTGCCAGCAGCCCCCGGACTAGCGGGAGTAATGAGCAGTTCTTC. The rearrangement uses TRBV7-2 and TRBJ2-1, with 13 bases identical to TRBD2. This CDR3 spans 15 amino acids. The V segment lost 5 bases and the J segment 7 bases; nucleotides outside the gene matches: 5. Germline V gene lookup returns CDR1 SGHTA and CDR2 FQGNSA.

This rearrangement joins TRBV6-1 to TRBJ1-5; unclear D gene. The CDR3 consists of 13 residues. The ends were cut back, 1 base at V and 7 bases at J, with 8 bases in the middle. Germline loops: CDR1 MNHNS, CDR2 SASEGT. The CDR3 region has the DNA TGTGCCAGCAGTGAAGATGGTCAGCAGCCCCAGCATTTT. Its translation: CASSEDGQQPQHF.

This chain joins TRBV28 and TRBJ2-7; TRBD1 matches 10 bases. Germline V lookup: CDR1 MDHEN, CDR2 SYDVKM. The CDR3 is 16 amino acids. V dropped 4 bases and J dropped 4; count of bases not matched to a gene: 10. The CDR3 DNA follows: TGTGCCAGCAGTTCCGGGACAGGGGTAAAAGGTTACGAGCAGTACTTC. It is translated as CASSSGTGVKGYEQYF.

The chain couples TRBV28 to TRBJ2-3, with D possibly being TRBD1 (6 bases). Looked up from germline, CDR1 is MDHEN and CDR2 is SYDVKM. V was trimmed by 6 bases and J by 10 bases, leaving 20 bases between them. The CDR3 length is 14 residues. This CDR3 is CASRKTGPRGAQYF. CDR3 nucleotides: TGTGCCAGCAGAAAGACAGGCCCCCGAGGGGCGCAGTATTTT.

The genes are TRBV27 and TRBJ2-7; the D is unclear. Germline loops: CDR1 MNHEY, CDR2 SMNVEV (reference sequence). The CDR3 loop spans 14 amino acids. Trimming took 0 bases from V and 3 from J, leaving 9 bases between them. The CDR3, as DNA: TGTGCCAGCAGTTTATCAGCGCAATACTACGAGCAGTACTTC. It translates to CASSLSAQYYEQYF.

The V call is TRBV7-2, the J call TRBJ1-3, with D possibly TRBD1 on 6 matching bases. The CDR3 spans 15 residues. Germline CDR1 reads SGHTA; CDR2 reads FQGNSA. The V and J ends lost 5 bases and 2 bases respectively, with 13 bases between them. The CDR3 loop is CASSVGGGTGNTIYF. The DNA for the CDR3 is TGTGCCAGCAGCGTAGGGGGAGGGACTGGAAACACCATATATTTT.

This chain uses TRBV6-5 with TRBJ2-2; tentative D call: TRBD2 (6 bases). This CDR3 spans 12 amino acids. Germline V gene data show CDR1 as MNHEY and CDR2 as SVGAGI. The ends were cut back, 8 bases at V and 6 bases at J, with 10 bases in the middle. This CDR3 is CASGRGSGELFF. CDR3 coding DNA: TGTGCCAGCGGGCGGGGCTCCGGGGAGCTGTTTTTT.

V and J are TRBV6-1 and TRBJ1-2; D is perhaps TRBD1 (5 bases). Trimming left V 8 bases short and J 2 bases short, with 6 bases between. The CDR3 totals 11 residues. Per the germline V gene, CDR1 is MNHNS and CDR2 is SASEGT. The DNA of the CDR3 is TGTGCCAGCCGACAGAACTATGGCTACACCTTC. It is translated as CASRQNYGYTF.

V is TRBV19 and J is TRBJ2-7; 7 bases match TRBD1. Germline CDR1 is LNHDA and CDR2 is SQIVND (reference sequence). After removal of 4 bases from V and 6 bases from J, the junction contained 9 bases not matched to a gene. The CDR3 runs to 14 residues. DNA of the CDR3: TGTGCCAGTAGTACCTTGACAGGGAAGCGCGAGCAGTACTTC. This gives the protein CASSTLTGKREQYF.

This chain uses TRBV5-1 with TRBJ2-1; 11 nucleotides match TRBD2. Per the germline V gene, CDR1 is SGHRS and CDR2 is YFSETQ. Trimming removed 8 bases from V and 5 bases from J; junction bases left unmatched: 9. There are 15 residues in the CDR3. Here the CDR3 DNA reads TGCGCCAGTAAACTTAGCGGGAGGGGGGACAATGAGCAGTTCTTC. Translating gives CASKLSGRGDNEQFF.

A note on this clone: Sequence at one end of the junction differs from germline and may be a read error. CDR3 bases: TGTGCCAGCAGCTTGGGGACAGGGACCCAAGGGACCCAGTACTTC. Translating gives CASSLGTGTQGTQYF. The chain couples TRBV5-8 to TRBJ2-5, with TRBD1 matching 8 bases. Germline CDR1 and CDR2: SGHTS and YDEGEE. There are 15 residues in the CDR3. The variable domain in full, with the rest retrieved from reference TRBV5-8 and TRBJ2-5, is EAGVTQSPTHLIKTRGQQATLRCSPISGHTSVYWYQQALGLGLQFLLWYDEGEERNRGNFPPRFSGRQFPNYSSELNVNALELEDSALYLCASSLGTGTQGTQYFGPGTRLLVL.

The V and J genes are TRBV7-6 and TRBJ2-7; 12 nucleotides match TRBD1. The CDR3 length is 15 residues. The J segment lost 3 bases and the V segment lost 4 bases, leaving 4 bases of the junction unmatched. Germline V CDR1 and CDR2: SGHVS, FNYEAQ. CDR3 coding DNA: TGTGCCAGCAGCTCGGGACAGGGGGCTTACTACGAGCAGTACTTC. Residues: CASSSGQGAYYEQYF.

CDR3 protein: CASSQGTAGSYEQYF. The CDR3, as DNA: TGCGCCAGCAGCCAAGGTACAGCGGGGTCCTACGAGCAGTACTTC. The gene calls are TRBV4-3 and TRBJ2-7; 7 nucleotides agree with TRBD2. The length of the CDR3 is 15 residues. Trimming took 1 base from V and 1 from J; bases not matched to a gene: 4. CDR1 is LGHNA and CDR2 is YSLEER in the germline V gene.

In DNA form, the CDR3 reads TGTGCTGTGGGACACAGCTACGAGCAGTACTTC. This encodes CAVGHSYEQYF. The rearrangement links TRBV28 to TRBJ2-7, with D maybe TRBD1 (6 bases). Germline loops: CDR1 MDHEN, CDR2 SYDVKM. This CDR3 is built from 11 residues.

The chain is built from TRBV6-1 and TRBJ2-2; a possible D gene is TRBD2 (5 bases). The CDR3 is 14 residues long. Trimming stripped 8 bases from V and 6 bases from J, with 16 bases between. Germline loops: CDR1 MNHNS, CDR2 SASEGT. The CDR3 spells CASWEIVGSGELFF. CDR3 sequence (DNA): TGTGCCAGCTGGGAGATAGTAGGGTCCGGGGAGCTGTTTTTT.

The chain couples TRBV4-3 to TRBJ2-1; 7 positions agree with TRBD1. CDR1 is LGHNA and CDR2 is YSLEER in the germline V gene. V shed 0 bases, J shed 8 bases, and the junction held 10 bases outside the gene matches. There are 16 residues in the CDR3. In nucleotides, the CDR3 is TGCGCCAGCAGCCAAGATAGGCACTTCAGGGGGTATGAGCAGTTCTTC. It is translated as CASSQDRHFRGYEQFF.

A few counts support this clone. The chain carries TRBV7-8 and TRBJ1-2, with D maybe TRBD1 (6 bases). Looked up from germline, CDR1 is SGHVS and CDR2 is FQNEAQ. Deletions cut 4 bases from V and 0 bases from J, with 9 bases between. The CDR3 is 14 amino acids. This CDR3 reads CASSWGTTNYGYTF. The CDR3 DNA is TGTGCCAGCAGCTGGGGGACAACTAACTATGGCTACACCTTC.

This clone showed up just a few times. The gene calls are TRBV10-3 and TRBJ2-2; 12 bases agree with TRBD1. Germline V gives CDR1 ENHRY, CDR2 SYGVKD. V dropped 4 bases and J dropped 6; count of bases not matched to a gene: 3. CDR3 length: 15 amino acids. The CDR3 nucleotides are TGTGCCATCAGTGCGGGACAGGGGGCGGCCGGGGAGCTGTTTTTT. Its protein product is CAISAGQGAAGELFF.

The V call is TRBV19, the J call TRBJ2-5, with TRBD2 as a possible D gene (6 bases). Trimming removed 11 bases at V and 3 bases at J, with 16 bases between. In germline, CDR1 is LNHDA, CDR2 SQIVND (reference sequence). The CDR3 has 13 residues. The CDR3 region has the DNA TGTGCCGCGTCAGCGGGTAGCGAAGAGACCCAGTACTTC. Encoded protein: CAASAGSEETQYF.

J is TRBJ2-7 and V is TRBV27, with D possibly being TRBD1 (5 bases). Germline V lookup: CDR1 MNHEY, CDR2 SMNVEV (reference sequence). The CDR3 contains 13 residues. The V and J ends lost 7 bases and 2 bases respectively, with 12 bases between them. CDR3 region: CASKRTRTYEQYF. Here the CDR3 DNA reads TGTGCCAGCAAACGGACAAGGACCTACGAGCAGTACTTC.

The CDR3 DNA reads TGTGCCAGTAGTATACGGGACAGGAAAGAGACCCAGTACTTC. This translates into CASSIRDRKETQYF. The chain employs TRBV19 and TRBJ2-5; 8 positions match TRBD1. The CDR3 is 14 residues long. J was trimmed by 3 bases and V by 2 bases; bases with no gene match: 2. Germline V gives CDR1 LNHDA, CDR2 SQIVND (reference sequence).

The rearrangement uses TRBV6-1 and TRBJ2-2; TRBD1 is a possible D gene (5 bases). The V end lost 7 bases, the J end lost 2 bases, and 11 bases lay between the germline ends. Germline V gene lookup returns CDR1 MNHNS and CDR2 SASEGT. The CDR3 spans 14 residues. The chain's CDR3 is CASNPTVNTGELFF. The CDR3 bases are TGTGCCAGCAACCCGACAGTAAACACCGGGGAGCTGTTTTTT.

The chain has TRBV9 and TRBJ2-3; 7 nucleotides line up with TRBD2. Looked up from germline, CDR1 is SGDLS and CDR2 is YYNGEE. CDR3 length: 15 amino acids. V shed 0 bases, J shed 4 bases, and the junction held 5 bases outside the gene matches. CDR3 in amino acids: CASSVEGGSADTQYF. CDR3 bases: TGTGCCAGCAGCGTAGAGGGCGGGAGCGCAGATACGCAGTATTTT.

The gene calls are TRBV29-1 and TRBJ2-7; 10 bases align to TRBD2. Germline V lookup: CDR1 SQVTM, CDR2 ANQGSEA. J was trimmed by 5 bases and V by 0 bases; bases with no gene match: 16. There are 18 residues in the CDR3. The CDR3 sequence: CSVEDRASGRSGGDEQYF. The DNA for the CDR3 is TGCAGCGTTGAAGATCGAGCTAGCGGGAGATCCGGGGGGGACGAGCAGTACTTC.

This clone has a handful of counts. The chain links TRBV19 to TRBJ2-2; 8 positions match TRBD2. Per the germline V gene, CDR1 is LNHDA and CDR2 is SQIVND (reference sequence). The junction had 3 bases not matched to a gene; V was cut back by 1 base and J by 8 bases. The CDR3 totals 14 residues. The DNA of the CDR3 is TGTGCCAGTAGTATAGGAGCGGGAGTAGGGGAGCTGTTTTTT. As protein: CASSIGAGVGELFF.